Sequencing of this T cell receptor beta chain was carried out in a study of OX40 agonist ivuxolimab in advanced cancers. Study-wide results and caveats: In the expanded peripheral T cells, antigen specificity was never determined.

Germline values: CDR1 LNHNV, CDR2 YYDKDF (reference sequence). V was trimmed by 3 bases and J by 4 bases, leaving 7 bases between them. The CDR3 totals 13 residues. Assay: immunoSEQ multiplex PCR; the TCRdb copy retains only in-frame clones and omits some. The repertoire consists of roughly 17,000 clones, with 67% occurring once and the leading ten covering approximately 20%. Within the sample, this clone is medium-sized. What it recognizes is unknown. The sample in question was CD4+ or CD8+ T cells sorted from blood, obtained in a trial of the OX40 agonist ivuxolimab. The chain combines TRBV15 with TRBJ2-1; tentatively, D is TRBD1 or TRBD2 (5 bases each). This receptor was obtained from an adult with an advanced solid tumor such as melanoma, head and neck, liver or kidney cancer. The CDR3 reads CATSRGRYNEQFF. The CDR3 region has the DNA TGTGCCACCAGCAGGGGACGGTACAATGAGCAGTTCTTC.